This TCR beta chain was recorded in a study of CD8 T cells in ankylosing spondylitis. Overall study findings and caveats: Disease-linked clones were CD8+ and relatively rare in peripheral blood. Significant enrichment of disease-linked clones was reportedly seen in matched ankylosing spondylitis synovial fluid. A TCR beta motif of 7 to 9 highly homologous variants seemed to mark ankylosing spondylitis blood.

The junction had 14 bases not matched to a gene; V was cut back by 10 bases and J by 4 bases. The CDR3 sequence is 15 residues long. CDR1 and CDR2 from the germline V gene are ENHRY and SYGVKD. On this clonotype itself: Its matching antigen is unknown.

Using its own MiXCR run on the 5' RACE reads, TCRdb lists one record per CDR3 protein. The repertoire holds some 450,000 distinct CDR3 sequences, with 15% to 20% as singletons. The sequencing input was blood, either unsorted or a sorted T cell fraction (not recorded which). The sequence was obtained from a male donor with ankylosing spondylitis. This chain joins TRBV10-3 and TRBJ2-3; 7 nucleotides line up with TRBD2. CDR3 in amino acids: CATTSGPSGADTQYF. CDR3 bases: TGTGCCACCACATCAGGCCCCAGCGGGGCAGATACGCAGTATTTT.